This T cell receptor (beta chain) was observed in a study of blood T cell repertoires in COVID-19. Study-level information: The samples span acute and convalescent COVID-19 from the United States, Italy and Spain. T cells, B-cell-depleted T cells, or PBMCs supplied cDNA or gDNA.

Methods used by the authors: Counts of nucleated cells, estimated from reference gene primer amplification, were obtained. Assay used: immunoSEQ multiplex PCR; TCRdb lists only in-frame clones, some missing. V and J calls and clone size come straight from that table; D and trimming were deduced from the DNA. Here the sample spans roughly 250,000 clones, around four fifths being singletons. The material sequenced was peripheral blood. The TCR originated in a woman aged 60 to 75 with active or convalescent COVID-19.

CDR3 loop: CASSQEIGRGNEKLFF. Written as DNA, the CDR3 is TGCGCCAGCAGCCAAGAAATCGGCAGGGGAAATGAAAAACTGTTTTTT. V and J are TRBV4-1 and TRBJ1-4, with D possibly TRBD1 on 6 matching bases. Trimming shortened V by 0 bases and J by 5 bases, and 13 bases separated the two germline ends. Germline CDR1 MGHRA, CDR2 YSYEKL. This CDR3 is 16 amino acids long.